One sample yielded the 4 T cell receptor beta chains listed below, sequenced in a study of cytotoxic CD8 clonotypes in ibrutinib-treated CLL. The assay was immunoSEQ multiplex PCR, and TCRdb's table has in-frame clones only and misses some. The sample lists some 150,000 clones, around three quarters occurring once. Sequencing was performed on PBMCs, taken after 12 months of ibrutinib treatment. Receptors were obtained from a human donor with chronic lymphocytic leukemia.

This clone was found a few times. Here the CDR3 reads CASSRDRAYEQFF. In DNA form, the CDR3 reads TGTGCCAGTAGCCGCGACAGGGCATATGAGCAGTTCTTC. J is TRBJ2-1 and V is TRBV19; the match to TRBD1 covers 7 bases. The junction had 7 bases not matched to a gene; V was cut back by 6 bases and J by 8 bases. CDR3 length equals 13 residues. The germline CDR1 and CDR2 sequences are LNHDA and SQIVND (reference sequence).

In its sample, this clone was seen a few times. The rearrangement uses TRBV19 and TRBJ1-5; perhaps TRBD1 as D (5 bases). The germline V gene encodes CDR1 LNHDA and CDR2 SQIVND (reference sequence). The CDR3 runs to 14 residues. The V gene lost 3 bases and the J gene lost 7 bases, with 13 bases spanning the gap. The CDR3 bases are TGTGCCAGTAGTATCCGGGACGGCAGGCAGCCCCAGCATTTT. Its protein is CASSIRDGRQPQHF.

V gene TRBV30 combines with J gene TRBJ1-1; D gene ambiguous. This CDR3 is built from 13 residues. From germline, CDR1 is GTSNPN and CDR2 SVGIG (reference sequence). V lost 1 base to trimming and J lost 1 base, with 7 bases between them. In DNA form, the CDR3 reads TGTGCCTGGAGTGAACGGACGAACACTGAAGCTTTCTTT. Translation: CAWSERTNTEAFF.

This chain connects TRBV25-1 to TRBJ2-7; D is uncertain. Between the trimmed V and J ends, which lost 2 bases and 7 bases, there was a span of 18 bases. CDR3 size: 15 residues. From germline, CDR1 is MGHDK and CDR2 SYGVNS. The CDR3 loop reads CASSESPDPLGEQYF. In nucleotides, the CDR3 is TGTGCCAGCAGTGAAAGCCCGGACCCCCTGGGTGAGCAGTACTTC.